The 14 T cell receptor beta chains given below trace back to one sample, sequenced in a study of T cells in localized non-small cell lung cancer. Repertoires were generated with immunoSEQ multiplex PCR, while TCRdb's copy carries only in-frame clones and drops some. This sample yields about 33,000 clones, of which roughly nine tenths are seen a single time; 5.5% to 6% belongs to the top ten. The sequencing here drew on PBMCs, taken before any cancer treatment. These receptors were collected from a man between 40 and 69 years old with stage II lung adenocarcinoma.

The rearrangement joins TRBV7-6 to TRBJ2-7; 7 bases line up with TRBD2. The germline V gene encodes CDR1 SGHVS and CDR2 FNYEAQ. V gave up 5 bases and J gave up 2 bases; unmatched junction bases: 9. The CDR3 has 15 residues. The CDR3 here is CASSRRLGGTYEQYF. The CDR3 DNA reads as TGTGCCAGCAGCCGCCGACTGGGAGGGACCTACGAGCAGTACTTC.

The chain has TRBV28 and TRBJ2-7; 9 positions match TRBD2. After removal of 6 bases from V and 1 base from J, the junction contained 10 bases not matched to a gene. The germline gives CDR1 MDHEN, CDR2 SYDVKM. CDR3 length: 16 amino acids. The CDR3 sequence is CASSPIAGVGSYEQYF. As DNA, the CDR3 is TGTGCCAGCAGCCCCATAGCGGGAGTGGGATCCTACGAGCAGTACTTC.

The CDR3 reads CAWSVRHGFYGYTF. The CDR3 nucleotides are TGTGCCTGGAGTGTCAGGCACGGATTCTATGGCTACACCTTC. The V and J genes are TRBV30 and TRBJ1-2; D is uncertain. This CDR3 has 14 residues. In germline, CDR1 is GTSNPN, CDR2 SVGIG (reference sequence). V lost 0 bases to trimming and J lost 4 bases, with 12 bases between them.

The chain uses TRBV18 and TRBJ2-1; no definite D call. The V and J ends lost 5 bases and 0 bases respectively, with 8 bases between them. This CDR3 spans 14 amino acids. CDR1 is KGHSH and CDR2 is LQKENI in the germline V gene. The CDR3 is CASSKESSYNEQFF. The CDR3 DNA reads TGTGCCAGCTCAAAAGAGAGCTCCTACAATGAGCAGTTCTTC.

V is TRBV4-1 and J is TRBJ2-7; weak D call: TRBD1 (6 bases). The germline gives CDR1 MGHRA, CDR2 YSYEKL. V was trimmed by 8 bases and J by 5 bases, leaving 10 bases between them. The CDR3 length is 11 residues. The chain's CDR3 is CASGYRDEQYF. The DNA for the CDR3 is TGCGCCAGCGGCTACAGGGACGAGCAGTACTTC.

V usage is TRBV27 and J usage is TRBJ2-6, with unresolved D. Germline assignment: CDR1 MNHEY and CDR2 SMNVEV (reference sequence). CDR3 size: 13 residues. The V end was cut by 0 bases, the J end by 3 bases, with 0 bases between. The CDR3 DNA reads TGTGCCAGCAGTTTATCTGGGGCCAACGTCCTGACTTTC. As protein: CASSLSGANVLTF.

V usage is TRBV19 and J usage is TRBJ2-1; the D gene is possibly TRBD2 (5 bases). This CDR3 comprises 13 residues. With 7 bases removed from V and 7 bases from J, the gap between germline ends came to 14 bases. CDR1 is LNHDA and CDR2 is SQIVND in the germline V gene (reference sequence). The CDR3 sequence is CASNVGVGNEQFF. CDR3 DNA sequence: TGTGCCAGTAATGTGGGAGTGGGGAATGAGCAGTTCTTC.

CDR3 nucleotide sequence: TGTGCCAGCAGTTATGGGGCCGGCTACGAGCAGTACTTC. Translation gives CASSYGAGYEQYF. This sequence joins TRBV6-6 and TRBJ2-7; tentatively, D is TRBD1 (5 bases). Trimming removed 3 bases at V and 3 bases at J, with 9 bases between. Germline V gene sequence: CDR1 MNHNY, CDR2 SVGAGI (reference sequence). The CDR3 contains 13 residues.

The chain uses TRBV7-9 and TRBJ2-3; the D is unclear. The V gene's germline CDR1 is SEHNR and CDR2 FQNEAQ (reference sequence). The V end lost 0 bases, the J end lost 4 bases, and 14 bases lay between the germline ends. CDR3 length: 16 amino acids. The CDR3 coding sequence is TGTGCCAGCAGCTTAGCCCGGCAGGAAGGAGCAGATACGCAGTATTTT. As protein: CASSLARQEGADTQYF.

The CDR3 region is CASSLFSGFSYEQYF. The CDR3 nucleotides read TGTGCCAGCAGCTTGTTTTCGGGATTCTCCTACGAGCAGTACTTC. V usage is TRBV5-5 and J usage is TRBJ2-7; D is perhaps TRBD2 (5 bases). Trimming cost V 1 base and J 0 bases, with 11 bases left between them. The CDR3 sequence is 15 residues long. Germline V gene sequence: CDR1 SGHKS, CDR2 YYEKEE (reference sequence). Full variable domain (rest looked up from reference TRBV5-5 and TRBJ2-7): DAGVTQSPTHLIKTRGQQVTLRCSPISGHKSVSWYQQVLGQGPQFIFQYYEKEERGRGNFPDRFSARQFPNYSSELNVNALLLGDSALYLCASSLFSGFSYEQYFGPGTRLTVT.

V usage is TRBV9 and J usage is TRBJ1-1; 8 nucleotides line up with TRBD1. Germline CDR1 is SGDLS and CDR2 is YYNGEE. The CDR3 length is 15 residues. The trim removed 0 bases at V and 1 base at J, leaving 2 bases unmatched. The CDR3 loop is CASSVGTGKNTEAFF. The CDR3 DNA follows: TGTGCCAGCAGCGTAGGGACAGGGAAGAACACTGAAGCTTTCTTT.

This clone was seen a handful of times. This chain uses TRBV14 with TRBJ1-1; D possibly corresponds to TRBD1 (5 bases). The germline V gene encodes CDR1 SGHDN and CDR2 FVKESK. The V and J ends lost 4 bases and 1 base respectively, with 13 bases between them. This CDR3 has 15 amino acids. The CDR3 spells CASSPGGGSNTEAFF. CDR3 DNA: TGTGCCAGCAGCCCCGGGGGGGGGTCGAACACTGAAGCTTTCTTT.

The gene calls are TRBV5-1 and TRBJ2-3; TRBD1 is a possible D gene (5 bases). V lost 0 bases and J 3 bases, leaving 8 bases between the germline ends. The CDR3 length is 14 residues. Per the germline V gene, CDR1 is SGHRS and CDR2 is YFSETQ. The CDR3 spells CASSLAGLTDTQYF. As DNA, the CDR3 is TGCGCCAGCAGCTTGGCAGGGCTGACAGATACGCAGTATTTT.

The V gene is TRBV28, the J gene TRBJ1-2; no definite D call. CDR3 length equals 13 residues. The ends were cut back, 3 bases at V and 4 bases at J, with 9 bases in the middle. In germline, CDR1 is MDHEN, CDR2 SYDVKM. The CDR3 here is CASSFWQFYGYTF. The CDR3, as DNA: TGTGCCAGCAGTTTTTGGCAGTTCTATGGCTACACCTTC.